These 8 T cell receptor beta chains were all obtained from the same sample, sequenced in a study of CD8+ T cells in alopecia areata (dated by TCRdb to 2017 to 2018). The method was the immunoSEQ multiplex PCR assay. RNA was extracted from all samples and reverse transcribed into cDNA as template for TCR sequencing. In TCRdb, the immuneACCESS table is reduced to in-frame sequences with V and J assigned. These tables do not hold every clone; where another copy was compared, an unresolved V gene accounts for under half, and the others remain unexplained. This sample comprises some 95,000 clones, about 40% of them detected only once. Of the sample, roughly 0.79% is held by the ten largest clones. The specimen sequenced was CD4+ T cells sorted from blood. These receptors were collected from a human donor with alopecia areata.

The chain is built from TRBV29-1 and TRBJ2-3, with D tentatively TRBD2 (5 bases). The CDR3 length is 11 residues. Germline loops: CDR1 SQVTM, CDR2 ANQGSEA. V lost 4 bases to trimming and J lost 6 bases, with 8 bases between them. The CDR3 bases are TGCAGCGTTGGAGAGGGCGATACGCAGTATTTT. This sequence encodes CSVGEGDTQYF.

CDR3 coding DNA: TGTGCCAGCCTTCCCCAGCTAGCGGGGGGAAATGAGCAGTTCTTC. It is translated as CASLPQLAGGNEQFF. The chain couples TRBV2 to TRBJ2-1; 11 nucleotides match TRBD2. V was clipped by 8 bases and J by 7 bases; unmatched bases: 10. In germline, CDR1 is SNHLY, CDR2 FYNNEI. The CDR3 runs 15 residues.

This clone was seen a handful of times. The chain carries TRBV19 and TRBJ1-2; tentatively, D is TRBD1 (6 bases). Trimming stripped 5 bases from V and 7 bases from J, with 17 bases between. Germline-derived CDR1 and CDR2 are LNHDA and SQIVND (reference sequence). The CDR3 consists of 14 residues. CDR3 coding DNA: TGTGCCAGTAGTCCCGCAGGGGACCTTCTTGGCTACACCTTC. As protein: CASSPAGDLLGYTF.

This clone was seen only once. V is TRBV7-3 and J is TRBJ2-6, with a tentative D call TRBD2 (7 bases). Germline V CDR1 and CDR2: SGHTA, FQGTGA. This CDR3 spans 17 amino acids. V lost 2 bases and J lost 3, with 14 bases in between. The CDR3 region is CASSLEGRGHGANVLTF. The CDR3 DNA is TGTGCCAGCAGCTTAGAAGGGAGGGGACATGGGGCCAACGTCCTGACTTTC.

The chain is built from TRBV16 and TRBJ2-3; D gene ambiguous. CDR3 length equals 15 residues. Germline CDR1 KGHSY, CDR2 FQNENV. The V end lost 2 bases, the J end lost 3 bases, and 12 bases lay between the germline ends. The CDR3 region has the DNA TGTGCCAGCAGCCAAGCCGGGCCGACAACAGATACGCAGTATTTT. This gives the protein CASSQAGPTTDTQYF.

The chain carries TRBV30 and TRBJ1-5; the D gene is possibly TRBD1 (6 bases). CDR3 length: 13 amino acids. Trimming cost V 8 bases and J 5 bases, with 16 bases left between them. Germline CDR1 reads GTSNPN; CDR2 reads SVGIG (reference sequence). The CDR3 sequence: CAGNLHRDQPQHF. The CDR3 bases are TGTGCCGGGAACCTCCACAGGGATCAGCCCCAGCATTTT.

The J gene is TRBJ2-1, the V gene TRBV5-1, with TRBD2 as a possible D gene (7 bases). Between the trimmed V and J ends, which lost 2 bases and 4 bases, there was a span of 16 bases. The CDR3 length is 16 residues. Germline V CDR1 and CDR2: SGHRS, YFSETQ. In DNA, the CDR3 is TGCGCCAGCAGCTTTTCGGGGGGCCGAATTTACAATGAGCAGTTCTTC. Residues: CASSFSGGRIYNEQFF.

This chain uses TRBV2 with TRBJ2-1, with TRBD2 matching over 8 bases. Germline CDR1 reads SNHLY; CDR2 reads FYNNEI. CDR3 length: 14 amino acids. The J segment lost 10 bases and the V segment lost 3 bases, leaving 8 bases of the junction unmatched. CDR3 sequence: CASSDGGAYGEQFF. In nucleotides, the CDR3 is TGTGCCAGCAGTGACGGGGGGGCCTATGGGGAGCAGTTCTTC.